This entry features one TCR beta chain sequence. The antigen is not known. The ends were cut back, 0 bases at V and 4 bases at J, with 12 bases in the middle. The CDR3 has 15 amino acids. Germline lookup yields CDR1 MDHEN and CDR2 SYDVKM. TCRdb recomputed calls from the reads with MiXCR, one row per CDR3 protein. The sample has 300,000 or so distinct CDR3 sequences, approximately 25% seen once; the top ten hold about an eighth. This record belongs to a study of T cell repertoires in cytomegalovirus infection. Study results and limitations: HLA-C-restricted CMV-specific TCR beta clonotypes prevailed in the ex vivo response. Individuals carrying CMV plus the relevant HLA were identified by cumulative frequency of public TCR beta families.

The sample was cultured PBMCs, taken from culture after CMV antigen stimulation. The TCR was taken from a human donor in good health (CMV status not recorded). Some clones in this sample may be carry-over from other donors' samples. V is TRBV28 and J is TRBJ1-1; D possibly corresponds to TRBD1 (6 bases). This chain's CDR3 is CASSLWGTGSTEAFF. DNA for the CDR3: TGTGCCAGCAGTTTATGGGGAACAGGGTCCACTGAAGCTTTCTTT.